This TCR beta chain was obtained from a study of blood T cell repertoires in COVID-19. Study-level information: Sources were T cells, B-cell-depleted T cells, or PBMCs; the material itself was cDNA or gDNA.

Using immunoSEQ multiplex PCR, the repertoire was profiled, and TCRdb retains in-frame clones only, with some absent. The data hold 330,000 or so clones, with about 90% observed a single time. The study drew participants aged about 18 to 89 years from 20 to 30 US areas. The CDR3 sequence is 14 residues long. The specimen sequenced was PBMCs or T cells enriched from blood (not recorded which). The source is a woman in her twenties or thirties who had been exposed to COVID-19. The chain uses TRBV21-1 and TRBJ1-4; the D call TRBD1 from the table was never checked on the DNA. TRBV21-1 is deemed a pseudogene. The CDR3 nucleotides read TGTGCCAGCAGCAAACGGACAGGGTATGAAAAACTGTTTTTT. Its protein is CASSKRTGYEKLFF.